What follows is one T cell receptor beta chain and its context. The sample comes from a study of blood T cell repertoires in COVID-19. Study information: Spain, Italy and the United States supplied samples that represented acute and convalescent COVID-19.

Sequencing was performed with immunoSEQ multiplex PCR; in TCRdb, only in-frame clones are kept and a portion is missing. The table includes 280,000 or so clones, around 85% detected once. The length of the CDR3 is 15 residues. V shed 3 bases and J 9 bases; nucleotides not matched to a gene: 7. CDR1 SGHTA and CDR2 FQGNSA come from the germline V gene. In terms of age and location, participants ranged from about 18 to 100 years and lived in under 30 US areas. Assignments of participants to cohorts depended upon their own reported clinical history. The sample consisted of PBMCs or T cells enriched from blood (not recorded which). This receptor was taken from a woman aged 45-60 years who had recovered from COVID-19. J is TRBJ1-6 and V is TRBV7-2; TRBD1 matches 8 bases. The CDR3 sequence: CASSFSADRGSPLHF. Written as DNA, the CDR3 is TGTGCCAGCAGCTTTAGTGCCGACAGGGGTTCACCCCTCCACTTT.